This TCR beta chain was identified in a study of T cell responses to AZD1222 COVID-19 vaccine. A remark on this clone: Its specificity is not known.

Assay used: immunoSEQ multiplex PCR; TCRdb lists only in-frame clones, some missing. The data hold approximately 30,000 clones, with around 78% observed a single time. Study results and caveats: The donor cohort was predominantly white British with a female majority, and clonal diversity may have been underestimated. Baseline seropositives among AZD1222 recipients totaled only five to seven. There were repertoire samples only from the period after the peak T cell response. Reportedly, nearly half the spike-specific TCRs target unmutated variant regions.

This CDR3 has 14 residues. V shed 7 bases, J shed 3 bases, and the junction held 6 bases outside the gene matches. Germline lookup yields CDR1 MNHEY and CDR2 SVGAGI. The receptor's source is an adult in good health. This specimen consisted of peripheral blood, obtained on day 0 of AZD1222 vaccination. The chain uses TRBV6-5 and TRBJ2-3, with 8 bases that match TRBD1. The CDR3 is CASKAGGRTDTQYF. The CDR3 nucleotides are TGTGCCAGCAAGGCAGGGGGCAGAACAGATACGCAGTATTTT.